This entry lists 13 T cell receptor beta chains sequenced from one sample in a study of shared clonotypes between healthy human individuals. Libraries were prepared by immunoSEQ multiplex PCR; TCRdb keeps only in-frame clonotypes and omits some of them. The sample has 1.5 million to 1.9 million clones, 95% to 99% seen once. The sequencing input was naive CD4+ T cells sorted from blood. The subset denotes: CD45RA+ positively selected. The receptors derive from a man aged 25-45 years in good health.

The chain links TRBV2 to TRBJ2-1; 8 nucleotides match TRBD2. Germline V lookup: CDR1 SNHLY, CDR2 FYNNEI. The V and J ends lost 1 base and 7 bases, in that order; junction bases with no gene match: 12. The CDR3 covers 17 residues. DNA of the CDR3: TGTGCCAGCAGTGAAGGCGGGAGGATTGCGGGAGTAAATGAGCAGTTCTTC. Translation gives CASSEGGRIAGVNEQFF.

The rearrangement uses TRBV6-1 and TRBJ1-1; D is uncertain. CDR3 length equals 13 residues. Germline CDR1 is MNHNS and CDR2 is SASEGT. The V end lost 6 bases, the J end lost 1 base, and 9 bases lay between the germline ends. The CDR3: CASSTQQNTEAFF. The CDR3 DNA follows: TGTGCCAGCAGCACACAGCAGAACACTGAAGCTTTCTTT.

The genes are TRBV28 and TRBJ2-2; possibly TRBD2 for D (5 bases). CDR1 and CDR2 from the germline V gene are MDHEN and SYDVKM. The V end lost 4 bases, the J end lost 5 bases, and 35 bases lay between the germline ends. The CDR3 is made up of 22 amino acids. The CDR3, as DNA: TGTGCCAGCAGTTCCCCACGGACCGGGAACGTGGGTTACGGAGGAAGGACCGGGGAGCTGTTTTTT. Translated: CASSSPRTGNVGYGGRTGELFF.

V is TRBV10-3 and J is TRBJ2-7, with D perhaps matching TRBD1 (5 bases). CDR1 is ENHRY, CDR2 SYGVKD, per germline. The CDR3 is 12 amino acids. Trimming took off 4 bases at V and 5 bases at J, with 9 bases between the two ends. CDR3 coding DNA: TGTGCCATCAGTGCAGGGTTCCACGAGCAGTACTTC. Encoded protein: CAISAGFHEQYF.

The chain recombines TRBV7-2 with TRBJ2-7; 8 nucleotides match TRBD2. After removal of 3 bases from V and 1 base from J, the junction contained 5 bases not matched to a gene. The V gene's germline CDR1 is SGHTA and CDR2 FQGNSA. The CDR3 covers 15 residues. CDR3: CASSFGPGGSYEQYF. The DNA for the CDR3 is TGTGCCAGCAGCTTTGGTCCGGGAGGGTCCTACGAGCAGTACTTC.

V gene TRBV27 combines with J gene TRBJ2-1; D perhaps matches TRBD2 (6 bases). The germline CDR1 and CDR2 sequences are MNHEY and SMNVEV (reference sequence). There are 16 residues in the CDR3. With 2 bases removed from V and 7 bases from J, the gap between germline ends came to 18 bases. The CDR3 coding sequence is TGTGCCAGCAGTTTAAGGCCGACTAGTGGTGTTAATGAGCAGTTCTTC. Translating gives CASSLRPTSGVNEQFF.

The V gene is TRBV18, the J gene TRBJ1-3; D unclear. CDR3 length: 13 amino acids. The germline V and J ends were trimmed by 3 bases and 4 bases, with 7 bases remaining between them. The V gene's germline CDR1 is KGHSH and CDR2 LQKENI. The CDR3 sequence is CASSPMGGNTIYF. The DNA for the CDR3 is TGTGCCAGCTCACCGATGGGGGGAAACACCATATATTTT.

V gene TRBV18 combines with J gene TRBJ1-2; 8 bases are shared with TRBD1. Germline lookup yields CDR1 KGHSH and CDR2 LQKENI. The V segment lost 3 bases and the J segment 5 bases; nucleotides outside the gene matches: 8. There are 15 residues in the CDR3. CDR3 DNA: TGTGCCAGCTCACCCCGGGCAGGGGGCCAGTATGGCTACACCTTC. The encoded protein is CASSPRAGGQYGYTF. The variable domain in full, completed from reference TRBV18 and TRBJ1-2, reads NAGVMQNPRHLVRRRGQEARLRCSPMKGHSHVYWYRQLPEEGLKFMVYLQKENIIDESGMPKERFSAEFPKEGPSILRIQQVVRGDSAAYFCASSPRAGGQYGYTFGSGTRLTVV.

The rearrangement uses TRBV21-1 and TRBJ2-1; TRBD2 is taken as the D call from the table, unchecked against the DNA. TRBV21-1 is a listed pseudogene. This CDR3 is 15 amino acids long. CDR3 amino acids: CASSKGLTSYNEQFF. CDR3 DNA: TGTGCCAGCAGCAAAGGACTAACATCCTACAATGAGCAGTTCTTC.

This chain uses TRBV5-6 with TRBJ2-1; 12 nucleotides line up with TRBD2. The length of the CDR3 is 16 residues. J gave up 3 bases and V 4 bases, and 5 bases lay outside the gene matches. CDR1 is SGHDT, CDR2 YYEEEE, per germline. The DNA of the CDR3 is TGTGCCAGCAGCAAAGGACTAGCGGGATACTACAATGAGCAGTTCTTC. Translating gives CASSKGLAGYYNEQFF.

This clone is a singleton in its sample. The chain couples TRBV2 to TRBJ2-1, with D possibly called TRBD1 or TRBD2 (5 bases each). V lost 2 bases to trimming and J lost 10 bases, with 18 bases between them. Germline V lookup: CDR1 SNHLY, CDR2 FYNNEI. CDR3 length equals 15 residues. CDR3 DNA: TGTGCCAGCAGTGAATGGGGGACCGGTTTGGTAGAGCAGTTCTTC. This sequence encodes CASSEWGTGLVEQFF.

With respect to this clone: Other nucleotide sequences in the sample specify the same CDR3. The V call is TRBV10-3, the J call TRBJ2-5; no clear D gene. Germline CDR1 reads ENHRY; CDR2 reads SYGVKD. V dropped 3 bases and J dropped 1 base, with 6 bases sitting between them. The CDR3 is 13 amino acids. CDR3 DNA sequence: TGTGCCATCAGTGATCAGCGCCAAGAGACCCAGTACTTC. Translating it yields CAISDQRQETQYF.

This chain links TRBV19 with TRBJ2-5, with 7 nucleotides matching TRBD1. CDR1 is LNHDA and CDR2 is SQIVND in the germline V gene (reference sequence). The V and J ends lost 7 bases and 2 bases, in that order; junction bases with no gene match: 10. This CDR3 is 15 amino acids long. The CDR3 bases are TGTGCCAGTAATGGGGACAGTCATCCTCAAGAGACCCAGTACTTC. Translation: CASNGDSHPQETQYF.